The rows below give T cell receptor beta chains drawn from one sample of a study of blood T cells in healthy people across ages. MiXCR, applied by TCRdb to the 5' RACE reads, yields one record per CDR3 protein. The sample consists of 850,000 to 1,100,000 distinct CDR3 sequences, approximately 38% of them appearing once. Specimen: blood. The receptors stem from a man aged 18 to 29 in good health. CDR3s include the opening cysteine and the closing phenylalanine or tryptophan. The order of the fields is J gene, D gene, clone size, V gene, CDR3 DNA, CDR3 protein. A D gene is named only where the DNA matches it firmly. Where a row states a size, it is once, few, many or the class of an expanded clone; other rows omit it.

TRBJ2-5,.,.,TRBV18,TGTGCCAGCTCACCACCGGGACCAGCCCCAGAGACCCAGTACTTC,CASSPPGPAPETQYF
TRBJ2-2,.,.,TRBV7-9,TGTGCCAGCAGCGTAGCCGGGTACGGGGAGCTGTTTTTT,CASSVAGYGELFF
TRBJ2-7,.,.,TRBV7-2,TGTGCCAGCAGCTTGGAACAGGGTGATGAGCAGTACTTC,CASSLEQGDEQYF
TRBJ2-3,TRBD2,few,TRBV4-1,TGCGCCAGCAGCCAATTATCAAGTTTAGCGGGGGCAGATACGCAGTATTTT,CASSQLSSLAGADTQYF
TRBJ1-2,.,few,TRBV3-1,TGTGCCAGCAGCCCAGGGTATGATGGCTACACCTTC,CASSPGYDGYTF
TRBJ1-4,.,.,TRBV5-1,TGCGCCAGCAGCGGTAACATAGGAACTAATGAAAAACTGTTTTTT,CASSGNIGTNEKLFF
TRBJ2-3,.,.,TRBV10-3,TGTGCCATCAGGGCCGGGCGGGATACGCAGTATTTT,CAIRAGRDTQYF
TRBJ1-6,.,.,TRBV4-1,TGCGCCAGCAGTAAGGGGCGCACCTATAATTCACCCCTCCACTTT,CASSKGRTYNSPLHF
TRBJ2-5,.,.,TRBV5-6,TGTGCCAGCAGCTTAAGGGGTTGGTCCTACAATGAGCAGTACTTC,CASSLRGWSYNEQYF
TRBJ2-5,.,.,TRBV20-1,TGCAGTGCTATGGACCGAGAGACCCAGTACTTC,CSAMDRETQYF
TRBJ2-1,.,.,TRBV6-2/TRBV6-3,TGTGCCAGCAGCCTAGACGGGGGTAATCGCAATGAGCAGTTCTTC,CASSLDGGNRNEQFF
TRBJ1-1,.,many,TRBV7-9,TGTGCCAGCAGCGGCCCGACCCCCTCCAACACTGAAGCTTTCTTT,CASSGPTPSNTEAFF
TRBJ2-1,.,few,TRBV9,TGTGCCAGCAGCCCAGCAGGGACAAAGCCAAACAATGAGCAGTTCTTC,CASSPAGTKPNNEQFF
TRBJ2-1,.,.,TRBV4-3,TGCGCCAGCAGCCCCCGGGGCCACAATGAGCAGTTCTTC,CASSPRGHNEQFF
TRBJ1-1,.,.,TRBV7-2,TGTGCCAGCAGCTTAGCCAGGACCTACACTGAAGCTTTCTTT,CASSLARTYTEAFF
TRBJ1-2,TRBD1,.,TRBV5-4,TGTGCCAGCGGCTTACCGGGACAGAACCGAAACTATGGCTACACCTTC,CASGLPGQNRNYGYTF
TRBJ1-1,.,few,TRBV14,TGTGCCAGCAGCCATTCTCGGCATTTGAACACTGAAGCTTTCTTT,CASSHSRHLNTEAFF
TRBJ2-5,.,many,TRBV5-1,TGTGCCAGCAGCGCCCAAGAGACCCAGTACTTC,CASSAQETQYF
TRBJ2-7,.,.,TRBV24-1,TGTGCCACCAGTGACACGGACAGAATCCACGAGCAGTACTTC,CATSDTDRIHEQYF
TRBJ2-3,TRBD2,.,TRBV7-9,TGTGCCAGCAGCATGCTAGCGGGGGGGAGCACAGATACGCAGTATTTT,CASSMLAGGSTDTQYF
TRBJ1-5,.,once,TRBV5-5,TGTGCCAGCAGCGCCGGGGTAACAGATAGCAATCAGCCCCAGCATTTT,CASSAGVTDSNQPQHF
TRBJ1-1,.,.,TRBV3-1,TGTGCCAGCAGCCAAGTGGGGGTGTTGGCGAACACTGAAGCTTTCTTT,CASSQVGVLANTEAFF
TRBJ2-5,TRBD2,.,TRBV6-5,TGTGCCAGCACCGATACTAGCGGGGGAGAGACCCAGTACTTC,CASTDTSGGETQYF
TRBJ2-1,.,.,TRBV20-1,TGCAGTGCTAGAGTGGGCTACTCCTCCTACAATGAGCAGTTCTTC,CSARVGYSSYNEQFF
TRBJ1-2,.,few,TRBV20-1,TGCAGTGCTAGAGATAGCTCCACGGGCCTCGTGGGCTACACCTTC,CSARDSSTGLVGYTF